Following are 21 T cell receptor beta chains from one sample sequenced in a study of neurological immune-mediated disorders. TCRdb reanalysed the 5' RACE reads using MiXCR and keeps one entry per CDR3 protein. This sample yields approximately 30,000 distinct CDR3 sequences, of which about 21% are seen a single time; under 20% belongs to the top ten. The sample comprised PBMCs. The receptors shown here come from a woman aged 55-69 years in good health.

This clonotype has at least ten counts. In DNA form, the CDR3 reads TGCGCCAGCAGCCCCAGCCCGGGAAACACCATATATTTT. Encoded protein: CASSPSPGNTIYF. The chain employs TRBV5-1 and TRBJ1-3; D is unclear. CDR1 SGHRS and CDR2 YFSETQ come from the germline V gene. Trimming removed 4 bases from V and 4 bases from J, with 9 bases in between. This CDR3 comprises 13 residues.

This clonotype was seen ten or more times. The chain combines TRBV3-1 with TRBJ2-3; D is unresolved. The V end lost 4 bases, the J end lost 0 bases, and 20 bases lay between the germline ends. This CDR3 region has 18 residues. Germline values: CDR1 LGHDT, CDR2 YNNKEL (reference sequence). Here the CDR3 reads CASSPYGRTSFSTDTQYF. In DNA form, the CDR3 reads TGTGCCAGCAGCCCTTACGGCAGGACCAGCTTTAGCACAGATACGCAGTATTTT.

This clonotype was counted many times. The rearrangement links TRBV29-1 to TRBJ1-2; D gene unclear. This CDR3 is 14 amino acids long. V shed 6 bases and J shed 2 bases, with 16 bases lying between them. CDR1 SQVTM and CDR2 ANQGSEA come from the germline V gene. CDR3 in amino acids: CSVVRYPRNYGYTF. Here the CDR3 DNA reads TGCAGCGTCGTTCGTTATCCGAGGAACTATGGCTACACCTTC.

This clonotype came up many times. The CDR3 here is CASSLSGTYEQYF. Here the CDR3 DNA reads TGTGCCAGCAGTTTATCCGGGACCTACGAGCAGTACTTC. J is TRBJ2-7 and V is TRBV12-3 or TRBV12-4; a possible D gene is TRBD2 (5 bases). There are 13 residues in the CDR3. V lost 2 bases and J 2 bases, leaving 7 bases between the germline ends.

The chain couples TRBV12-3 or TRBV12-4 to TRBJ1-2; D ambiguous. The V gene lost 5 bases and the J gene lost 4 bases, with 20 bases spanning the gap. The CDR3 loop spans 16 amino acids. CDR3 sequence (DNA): TGTGCCAGCAGTGCGTCCTCGGACGCCCGCCCCTATGGCTACACCTTC. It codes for CASSASSDARPYGYTF.

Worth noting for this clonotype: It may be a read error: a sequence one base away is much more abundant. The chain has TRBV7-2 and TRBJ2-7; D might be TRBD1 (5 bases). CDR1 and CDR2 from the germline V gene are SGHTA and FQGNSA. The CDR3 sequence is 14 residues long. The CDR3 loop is CASILGPGSYEQYF. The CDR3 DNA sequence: TGTGCCAGCATCTTAGGTCCAGGGTCCTACGAGCAGTACTTC.

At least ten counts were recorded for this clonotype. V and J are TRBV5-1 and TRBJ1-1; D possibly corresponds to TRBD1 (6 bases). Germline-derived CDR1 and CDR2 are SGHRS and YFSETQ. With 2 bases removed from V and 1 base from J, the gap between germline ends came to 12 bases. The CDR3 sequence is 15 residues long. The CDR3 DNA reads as TGCGCCAGCAGCTTTACAGGGATCCCGAACACTGAAGCTTTCTTT. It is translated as CASSFTGIPNTEAFF. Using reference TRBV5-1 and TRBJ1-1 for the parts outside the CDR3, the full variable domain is KAGVTQTPRYLIKTRGQQVTLSCSPISGHRSVSWYQQTPGQGLQFLFEYFSETQRNKGNFPGRFSGRQFSNSRSEMNVSTLELGDSALYLCASSFTGIPNTEAFFGQGTRLTVV.

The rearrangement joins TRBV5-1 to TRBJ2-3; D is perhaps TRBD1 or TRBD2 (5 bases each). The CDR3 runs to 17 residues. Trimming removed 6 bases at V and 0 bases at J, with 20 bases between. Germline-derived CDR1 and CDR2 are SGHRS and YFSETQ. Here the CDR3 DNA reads TGCGCCAGCAACTATGACGGGACGGCGTCTAGCACAGATACGCAGTATTTT. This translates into CASNYDGTASSTDTQYF. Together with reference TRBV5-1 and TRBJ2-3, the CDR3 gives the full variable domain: KAGVTQTPRYLIKTRGQQVTLSCSPISGHRSVSWYQQTPGQGLQFLFEYFSETQRNKGNFPGRFSGRQFSNSRSEMNVSTLELGDSALYLCASNYDGTASSTDTQYFGPGTRLTVL.

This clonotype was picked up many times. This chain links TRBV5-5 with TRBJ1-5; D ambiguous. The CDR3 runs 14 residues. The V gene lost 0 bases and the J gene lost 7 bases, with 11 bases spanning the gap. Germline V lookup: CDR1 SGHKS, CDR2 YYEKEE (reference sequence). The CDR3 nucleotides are TGTGCCAGCAGCTTGGTTGGAGAAGGCCAGCCCCAGCATTTT. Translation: CASSLVGEGQPQHF. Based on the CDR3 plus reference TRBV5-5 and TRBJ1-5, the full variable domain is DAGVTQSPTHLIKTRGQQVTLRCSPISGHKSVSWYQQVLGQGPQFIFQYYEKEERGRGNFPDRFSARQFPNYSSELNVNALLLGDSALYLCASSLVGEGQPQHFGDGTRLSIL.

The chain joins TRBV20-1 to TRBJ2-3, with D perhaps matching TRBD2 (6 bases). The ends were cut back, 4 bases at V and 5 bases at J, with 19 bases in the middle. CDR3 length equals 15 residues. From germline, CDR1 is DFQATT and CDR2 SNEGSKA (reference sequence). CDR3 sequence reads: CSATPTGRGRDTQYF. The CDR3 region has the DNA TGCAGTGCTACTCCCACGGGGCGGGGAAGAGATACGCAGTATTTT.

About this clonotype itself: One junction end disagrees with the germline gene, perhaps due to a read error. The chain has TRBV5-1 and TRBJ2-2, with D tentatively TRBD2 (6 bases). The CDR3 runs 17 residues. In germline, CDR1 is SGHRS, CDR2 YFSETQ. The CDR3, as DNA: TGCGCCAGCAGCTTAGGACTATCGGGGCCGAACACTGGGGAGCTGTTTTTT. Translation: CASSLGLSGPNTGELFF.

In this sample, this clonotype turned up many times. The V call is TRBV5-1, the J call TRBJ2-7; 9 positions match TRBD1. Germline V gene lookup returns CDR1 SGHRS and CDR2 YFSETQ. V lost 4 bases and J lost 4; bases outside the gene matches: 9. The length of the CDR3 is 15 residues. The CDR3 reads CASSKDRGMLYEQYF. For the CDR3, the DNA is TGCGCCAGCAGCAAGGACAGGGGAATGTTATACGAGCAGTACTTC.

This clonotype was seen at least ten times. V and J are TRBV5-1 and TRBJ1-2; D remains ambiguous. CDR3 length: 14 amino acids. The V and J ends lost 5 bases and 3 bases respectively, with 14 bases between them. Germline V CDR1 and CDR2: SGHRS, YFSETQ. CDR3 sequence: CASSISGSDYGYTF. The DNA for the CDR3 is TGCGCCAGCAGTATATCGGGATCGGACTATGGCTACACCTTC. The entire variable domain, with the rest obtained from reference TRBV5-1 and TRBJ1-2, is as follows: KAGVTQTPRYLIKTRGQQVTLSCSPISGHRSVSWYQQTPGQGLQFLFEYFSETQRNKGNFPGRFSGRQFSNSRSEMNVSTLELGDSALYLCASSISGSDYGYTFGSGTRLTVV.

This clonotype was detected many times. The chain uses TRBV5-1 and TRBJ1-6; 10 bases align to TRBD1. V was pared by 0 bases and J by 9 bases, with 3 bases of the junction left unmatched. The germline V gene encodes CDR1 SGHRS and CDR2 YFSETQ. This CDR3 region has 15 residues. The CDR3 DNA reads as TGCGCCAGCAGCTTGGAGGGACAGGGGAGTTCACCCCTCCACTTT. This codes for CASSLEGQGSSPLHF.

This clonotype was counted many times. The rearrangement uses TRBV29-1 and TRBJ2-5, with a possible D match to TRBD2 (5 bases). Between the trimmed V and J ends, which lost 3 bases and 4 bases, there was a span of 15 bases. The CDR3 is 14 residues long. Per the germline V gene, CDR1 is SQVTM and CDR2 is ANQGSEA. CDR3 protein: CSVDEGLILETQYF. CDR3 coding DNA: TGCAGCGTTGACGAGGGCCTAATCCTAGAGACCCAGTACTTC.

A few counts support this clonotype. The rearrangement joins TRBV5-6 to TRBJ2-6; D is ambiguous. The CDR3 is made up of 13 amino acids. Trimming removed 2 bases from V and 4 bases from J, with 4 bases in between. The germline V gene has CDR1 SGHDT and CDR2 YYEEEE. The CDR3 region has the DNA TGTGCCAGCAGCTTCAGGGGGGCCAACGTCCTGACTTTC. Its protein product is CASSFRGANVLTF.

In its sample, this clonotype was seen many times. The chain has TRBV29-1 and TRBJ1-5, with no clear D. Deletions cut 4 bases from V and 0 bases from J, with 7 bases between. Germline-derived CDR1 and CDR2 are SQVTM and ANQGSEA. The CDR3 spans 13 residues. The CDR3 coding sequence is TGCAGCGTTGGTTCTTATAGCAATCAGCCCCAGCATTTT. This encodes CSVGSYSNQPQHF.

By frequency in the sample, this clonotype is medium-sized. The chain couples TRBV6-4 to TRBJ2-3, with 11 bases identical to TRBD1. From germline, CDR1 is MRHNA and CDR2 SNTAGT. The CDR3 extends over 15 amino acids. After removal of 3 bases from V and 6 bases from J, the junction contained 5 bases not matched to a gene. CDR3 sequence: CASSERTGGADTQYF. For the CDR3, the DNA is TGTGCCAGCAGTGAAAGGACAGGGGGCGCGGATACGCAGTATTTT.

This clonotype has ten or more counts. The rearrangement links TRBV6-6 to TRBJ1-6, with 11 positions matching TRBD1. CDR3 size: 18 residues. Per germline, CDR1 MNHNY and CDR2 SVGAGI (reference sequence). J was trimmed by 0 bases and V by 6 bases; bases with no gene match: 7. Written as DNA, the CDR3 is TGTGCCAGCAGCTCCCCGGACAGGGGGCGCTCCTATAATTCACCCCTCCACTTT. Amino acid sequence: CASSSPDRGRSYNSPLHF.

The CDR3 sequence: CSAFEWWGSGNTIYF. CDR3 in DNA: TGCAGTGCCTTCGAATGGTGGGGCTCTGGAAACACCATATATTTT. The V and J genes are TRBV20-1 and TRBJ1-3; D gene uncertain. Germline V gene data show CDR1 as DFQATT and CDR2 as SNEGSKA (reference sequence). With 6 bases removed from V and 0 bases from J, the gap between germline ends came to 15 bases. CDR3 length: 15 amino acids.

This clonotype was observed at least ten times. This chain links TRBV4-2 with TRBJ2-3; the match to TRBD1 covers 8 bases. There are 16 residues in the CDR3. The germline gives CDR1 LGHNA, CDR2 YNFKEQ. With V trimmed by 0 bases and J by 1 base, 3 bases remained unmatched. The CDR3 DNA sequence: TGTGCCAGCAGCCAAGAACAGGGGGGCCGCACAGATACGCAGTATTTT. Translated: CASSQEQGGRTDTQYF.